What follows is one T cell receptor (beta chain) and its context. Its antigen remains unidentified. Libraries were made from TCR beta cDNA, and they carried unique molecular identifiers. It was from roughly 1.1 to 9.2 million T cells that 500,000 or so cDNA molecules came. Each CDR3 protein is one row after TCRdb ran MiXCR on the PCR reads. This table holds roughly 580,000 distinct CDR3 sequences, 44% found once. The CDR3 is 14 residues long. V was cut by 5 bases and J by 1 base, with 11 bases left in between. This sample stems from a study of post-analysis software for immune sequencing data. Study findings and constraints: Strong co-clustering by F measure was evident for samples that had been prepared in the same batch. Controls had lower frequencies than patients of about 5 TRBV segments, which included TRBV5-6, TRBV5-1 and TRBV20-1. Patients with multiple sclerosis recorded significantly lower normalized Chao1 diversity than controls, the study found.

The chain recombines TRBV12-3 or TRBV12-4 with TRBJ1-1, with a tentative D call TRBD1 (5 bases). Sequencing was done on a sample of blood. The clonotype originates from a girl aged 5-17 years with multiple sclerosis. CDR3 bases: TGTGCCAGCAGTACCGGGACCAAGAACACTGAAGCTTTCTTT. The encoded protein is CASSTGTKNTEAFF.